The present TCR beta chain was sequenced within a study of T cell changes during pregnancy in multiple sclerosis. Generated by immunoSEQ multiplex PCR, the TCRdb table keeps only in-frame clones and is missing some. The profile shows fewer than 85,000 clones, 75% to 90% of them singletons. J was trimmed by 3 bases and V by 5 bases; bases with no gene match: 4. Germline assignment: CDR1 SGHAT and CDR2 FQNNGV. CDR3 size: 13 residues. This TCR was sampled from a female donor with multiple sclerosis, enrolled in a pregnancy study. This chain links TRBV11-2 with TRBJ2-7; 7 nucleotides line up with TRBD1. Source: peripheral blood, taken before pregnancy. The CDR3: CASSPHRGYEQYF. CDR3 bases: TGTGCCAGCAGCCCTCACAGGGGCTACGAGCAGTACTTC.